This record looks at one T cell receptor beta chain sequence and its context. Its antigen is unknown. Within one base of it there is no much larger clone, and no base qualities were kept. The CDR3 spans 13 residues, from the cysteine through the phenylalanine. Of the read, only the CDR3 DNA is kept; its 39 bases are in frame from base 1. Per the germline V gene, MNHNS is the CDR1 and SASEGT is the CDR2. V was cut back by 3 bases and J by 1 base, leaving a gap of 6 bases between them. For TCR beta library preparation, roughly 2 micrograms of genomic DNA were extracted from the cryopreserved PBMCs. Longitudinal blood samples from CLL patients receiving ibrutinib monotherapy were subjected to high-throughput TCR beta sequencing. The patients took part in an open-label, single-center phase 2 trial of ibrutinib monotherapy. These data come from a study of cytotoxic CD8 clonotypes in ibrutinib-treated CLL (dated by TCRdb to the early 2020s). Context from the whole study: The cohort was composed of 11 relapsed/refractory and around 15 treatment-naive patients; IGHV unmutated status was identified in fewer than 18 patients. Partial responses were observed in some 24 patients and complete responses in 2; after a median follow-up of around 68 months, remission was maintained in 14 patients and progression was observed in around twelve. The response samples were drawn at a median of roughly eleven months into treatment, with a range of roughly 6 to 36 months. Samples averaged approximately 250,000 productive templates and tens of thousands of productive rearrangements. Of the approximately 91 people in the trial, 25 to 30 had longitudinal samples available. Cryopreserved peripheral blood mononuclear cells were obtained prior to treatment, at the time of response, and at either disease progression or sustained remission. Summary of the overall study and its limitations: Baseline clonality exceeded that of age-matched healthy donors and correlated strongly with circulating CD8+ T-cell counts. Public clonotypes were rare and either contracted or stayed stable during treatment, and the rise in clonality at ibrutinib response reflected the expansion of private clonotypes. At ibrutinib response clonality went up, during sustained remission it held steady, and at progression it dropped back toward baseline. Sustained-remission and progressing patients did not have matched sampling times, and lymph node repertoires were not examined.

On a MiSeq, deep resolution sequencing aimed for a depth between 1 in 1 million and 1 in 200,000 T cells, with each clonotype covered around 9.2x on average. The immunoSEQ hsTCRB Kit was used to generate the TCR beta libraries. The authors' analysis ran thus. Data were analyzed with ImmunoSEQ Data Assistant and ImmunoSEQ Analyzer, with V, D and J genes assigned per IMGT definitions. Clonality, which ranges from 0 to 1, was calculated by subtracting the normalized Shannon entropy of productive rearrangement frequencies from one. Public clonotype analysis was restricted to overrepresented clonotypes comprising at least 0.05% of each patient's repertoire. Repertoires from roughly 13 age-matched healthy donors in immuneACCESS were used as clonality controls. This immuneACCESS table, as held by TCRdb, lists in-frame sequences with V and J called but not all clones. Of the missing ones, under half trace to an unresolved V gene in checked studies; the others have no known cause. That table is the source of V, J and clone size, and D and trimming were worked out from the DNA. The sample table shows approximately 9,000 clones, and around 70% are seen once. The top ten constitute 38% of the sample.

The chain is assembled from TRBV6-1 and TRBJ1-1, with the D segment identity uncertain. This TCR came from a human donor with chronic lymphocytic leukemia. The sample in question was PBMCs, obtained before ibrutinib treatment. The CDR3 in this case is CASSEARNTEAFF. The nucleotides read TGTGCCAGCAGTGAGGCAAGGAACACTGAAGCTTTCTTT.